The 29 T cell receptor beta chains below were found in one sample sequenced in a study of T cells in Graves' hyperthyroidism and ophthalmopathy. Authors of the study amplified TCR beta CDR3 regions from RNA transcripts. The HTBI primer set served for first-round RT-PCR of the TCR CDR3. TCRdb re-called the multiplex PCR reads through MiXCR, storing one row per CDR3 protein. The table records about 400,000 distinct CDR3 sequences, 15% of them present only once. The sample taken for sequencing was blood. Receptors were obtained from a woman aged 30 to 39 with Graves' hyperthyroidism.

The chain has TRBV7-9 and TRBJ1-6, with D possibly being TRBD1 (5 bases). The germline V gene encodes CDR1 SEHNR and CDR2 FQNEAQ (reference sequence). The CDR3 length is 14 residues. Trimming shortened V by 2 bases and J by 8 bases, and 10 bases separated the two germline ends. CDR3 coding DNA: TGTGCCAGCAGCTTACAACAAGGGGATTCACCCCTCCACTTT. Residues: CASSLQQGDSPLHF. The full variable domain, rest sourced from reference TRBV7-9 and TRBJ1-6, is DTGVSQNPRHKITKRGQNVTFRCDPISEHNRLYWYRQTLGQGPEFLTYFQNEAQLEKSRLLSDRFSAERPKGSFSTLEIQRTEQGDSAMYLCASSLQQGDSPLHFGNGTRLTVT.

This clonotype was found many times. The chain links TRBV29-1 to TRBJ2-5, with a weak D call TRBD2 (5 bases). Trimming took 3 bases from V and 5 from J, leaving 10 bases between them. Germline CDR1 SQVTM, CDR2 ANQGSEA. CDR3 length: 12 residues. CDR3 sequence reads: CSVEEVWETQYF. The CDR3 coding sequence is TGCAGCGTTGAGGAGGTATGGGAGACCCAGTACTTC.

The chain recombines TRBV10-3 with TRBJ2-7, with 9 bases lining up with TRBD1. This CDR3 region has 13 residues. Per germline, CDR1 ENHRY and CDR2 SYGVKD. V trimming: 10 bases; J trimming: 1 base; junction bases outside the gene matches: 5. DNA of the CDR3: TGTGCCACGGAGGGACAGGGTTCCTACGAGCAGTACTTC. Translated, it gives CATEGQGSYEQYF.

The chain carries TRBV5-1 and TRBJ2-5; 7 bases agree with TRBD1. J lost 2 bases, V lost 4 bases, and 8 bases had no gene match. The CDR3 sequence is 15 residues long. Germline V gene lookup returns CDR1 SGHRS and CDR2 YFSETQ. Here the CDR3 reads CASSKVGQAQETQYF. CDR3 DNA sequence: TGCGCCAGCAGCAAAGTTGGACAGGCACAAGAGACCCAGTACTTC.

At least ten counts were recorded for this clonotype. This chain connects TRBV28 to TRBJ2-2; the D is unclear. CDR1 is MDHEN, CDR2 SYDVKM, per germline. CDR3 length: 15 residues. The ends were cut back, 7 bases at V and 2 bases at J, with 14 bases in the middle. The CDR3: CASIRPIGNTGELFF. The CDR3 region has the DNA TGTGCCAGCATCCGGCCTATAGGCAACACCGGGGAGCTGTTTTTT.

This clonotype was observed a handful of times. The chain couples TRBV4-1 to TRBJ1-5, with unresolved D. Per germline, CDR1 MGHRA and CDR2 YSYEKL. With 2 bases removed from V and 4 bases from J, the gap between germline ends came to 6 bases. This CDR3 region has 13 residues. CDR3 protein: CASSQLENQPQHF. The DNA of the CDR3 is TGCGCCAGCAGCCAACTAGAGAATCAGCCCCAGCATTTT.

The sample holds many counts of this clonotype. The chain combines TRBV30 with TRBJ1-1; a possible D gene is TRBD1 (5 bases). This CDR3 comprises 13 residues. Per germline, CDR1 GTSNPN and CDR2 SVGIG (reference sequence). Trimming took off 3 bases at V and 4 bases at J, with 12 bases between the two ends. The CDR3 bases are TGTGCCTGGAGCGGGGACGTAAGCACTGAAGCTTTCTTT. Protein: CAWSGDVSTEAFF. Full variable domain (outside the CDR3, taken from reference TRBV30 and TRBJ1-1): SQTIHQWPATLVQPVGSPLSLECTVEGTSNPNLYWYRQAAGRGLQLLFYSVGIGQISSEVPQNLSASRPQDRQFILSSKKLLLSDSGFYLCAWSGDVSTEAFFGQGTRLTVV.

The rearrangement links TRBV2 to TRBJ1-2; possible D gene TRBD1, 5 bases. Trimming removed 3 bases at V and 4 bases at J, with 21 bases between. In germline, CDR1 is SNHLY, CDR2 FYNNEI. This CDR3 contains 17 residues. The DNA for the CDR3 is TGTGCCAGCAGTGATTCTAGGGACTTTCCGGGAGGCTATGGCTACACCTTC. Translating it yields CASSDSRDFPGGYGYTF.

This chain connects TRBV28 to TRBJ2-1; 14 nucleotides line up with TRBD2. V shed 6 bases and J 6 bases; nucleotides not matched to a gene: 10. The CDR3 consists of 17 residues. Germline V lookup: CDR1 MDHEN, CDR2 SYDVKM. The CDR3 spells CASRDTKGLAGVNEQFF. The DNA of the CDR3 is TGTGCCAGCAGAGATACTAAGGGACTAGCGGGAGTCAATGAGCAGTTCTTC.

The gene calls are TRBV20-1 and TRBJ2-7, with a weak D call TRBD1 (6 bases). V was trimmed by 6 bases and J by 0 bases, leaving 12 bases between them. The germline V gene has CDR1 DFQATT and CDR2 SNEGSKA (reference sequence). The CDR3 loop spans 13 amino acids. CDR3 nucleotide sequence: TGCAGTGCCAGGGGCAGGGACTCCTACGAGCAGTACTTC. Residues: CSARGRDSYEQYF.

As for this clonotype: Likely a read error: the CDR3 ends without its conserved phenylalanine or tryptophan. The V gene is TRBV29-1, the J gene TRBJ1-4; tentatively, D is TRBD1 (6 bases). The CDR3 covers 14 residues. The germline gives CDR1 SQVTM, CDR2 ANQGSEA. The V end was cut by 4 bases, the J end by 2 bases, with 11 bases between. The CDR3 nucleotides are TGCAGCGTTGGGGGGGCTGGGACTAATGAAAAACTGTTTCTT. Protein: CSVGGAGTNEKLFL.

This clonotype showed up just a few times. This rearrangement joins TRBV16 to TRBJ1-2; tentatively, D is TRBD1 (6 bases). Trimming shortened V by 1 base and J by 4 bases, and 7 bases separated the two germline ends. Per the germline V gene, CDR1 is KGHSY and CDR2 is FQNENV. The CDR3 consists of 13 residues. For the CDR3, the DNA is TGTGCCAGCAGCCAATGGACAGCCTATGGCTACACCTTC. This gives the protein CASSQWTAYGYTF.

The chain combines TRBV19 with TRBJ2-5; D is ambiguous. This CDR3 region has 14 residues. The V gene's germline CDR1 is LNHDA and CDR2 SQIVND (reference sequence). Trimming stripped 2 bases from V and 3 bases from J, with 10 bases between. This CDR3 is CASSISVREETQYF. CDR3 in DNA: TGTGCCAGTAGTATAAGTGTAAGGGAAGAGACCCAGTACTTC.

This clonotype was recorded many times. The chain uses TRBV7-3 and TRBJ2-5, with TRBD1 matching 8 bases. J gave up 6 bases and V 5 bases, and 5 bases lay outside the gene matches. CDR3 length: 13 amino acids. Germline CDR1 and CDR2: SGHTA and FQGTGA. The CDR3: CASSEDRDQTQYF. The CDR3 DNA reads as TGTGCCAGCAGCGAGGACAGGGATCAGACCCAGTACTTC.

The J gene is TRBJ2-3, the V gene TRBV12-3 or TRBV12-4; tentatively, D is TRBD2 (6 bases). V lost 1 base and J lost 2, with 10 bases in between. The CDR3 is 15 amino acids. DNA of the CDR3: TGTGCCAGCAGTTTAGAAGCGGGTACCACAGATACGCAGTATTTT. This gives the protein CASSLEAGTTDTQYF.

The genes are TRBV19 and TRBJ2-3; D is uncertain. V shed 8 bases and J shed 5 bases, with 11 bases lying between them. Germline-derived CDR1 and CDR2 are LNHDA and SQIVND (reference sequence). CDR3 size: 12 residues. The CDR3 DNA follows: TGTGCCAGTCGAATTCAAGGAGATACGCAGTATTTT. Translation: CASRIQGDTQYF.

This clonotype was detected many times. The chain combines TRBV28 with TRBJ1-1; 7 bases line up with TRBD1. CDR1 is MDHEN, CDR2 SYDVKM, per germline. The CDR3 is made up of 15 amino acids. Unmatched junction bases numbered 6, after V lost 5 bases and J lost 0 bases. CDR3 loop: CASSPADRLNTEAFF. In DNA form, the CDR3 reads TGTGCCAGCAGTCCAGCGGACAGGCTGAACACTGAAGCTTTCTTT.

V is TRBV28 and J is TRBJ1-2; the D is unclear. From germline, CDR1 is MDHEN and CDR2 SYDVKM. Trimming removed 8 bases at V and 6 bases at J, with 16 bases between. This CDR3 is 13 amino acids long. The CDR3 nucleotides are TGTGCCAGCCGCCTAGCGGGCAATGATGGCTACACCTTC. It yields the protein CASRLAGNDGYTF.

Many counts were recorded for this clonotype. The chain employs TRBV7-2 and TRBJ2-7; 7 nucleotides line up with TRBD2. Germline V gene lookup returns CDR1 SGHTA and CDR2 FQGNSA. The CDR3 has 14 residues. The trim removed 2 bases at V and 2 bases at J, leaving 3 bases unmatched. CDR3 DNA sequence: TGTGCCAGCAGCTTAACGGGACTACCCTACGAGCAGTACTTC. As protein: CASSLTGLPYEQYF.

The table lists this clonotype with many counts. This chain links TRBV20-1 with TRBJ2-1; 10 bases line up with TRBD2. CDR3 size: 14 residues. Germline CDR1 and CDR2: DFQATT and SNEGSKA (reference sequence). V trimming: 3 bases; J trimming: 9 bases; junction bases outside the gene matches: 8. The CDR3 DNA follows: TGCAGTGCTAGTAGGGCTAGCGGGAGTGTTGAGCAGTTCTTC. Its protein product is CSASRASGSVEQFF.

This clonotype was counted once. This may come from a read error, since a much larger clone is one base off. The chain uses TRBV6-2 or TRBV6-3 and TRBJ2-1; 7 nucleotides align to TRBD2. The last part of the DNA fits TRBJ2-7 better; the J call may be wrong. In germline, CDR1 is MNHEY, CDR2 SVGEGT. The CDR3 loop spans 14 amino acids. The CDR3 is CASKAAGSYNEQYF. The CDR3 nucleotides are TGTGCCAGCAAGGCAGCGGGGTCCTACAATGAGCAGTACTTC.

This clonotype has a count of ten or more. The chain carries TRBV30 and TRBJ1-1; no clear D gene. The CDR3 extends over 12 amino acids. Deletions cut 6 bases from V and 1 base from J, with 9 bases between. The germline V gene encodes CDR1 GTSNPN and CDR2 SVGIG (reference sequence). CDR3 bases: TGTGCCTGCGGGAGGCAGAACACTGAAGCTTTCTTT. It is translated as CACGRQNTEAFF.

This clonotype has just a few counts. CDR3 amino acids: CASSVDSQSNQPQHF. DNA for the CDR3: TGTGCCAGCAGTGTAGACAGCCAGAGCAATCAGCCCCAGCATTTT. The chain links TRBV2 to TRBJ1-5, with D possibly matching TRBD1 (5 bases). Trimming removed 4 bases from V and 1 base from J, with 11 bases in between. This CDR3 is 15 amino acids long. The germline CDR1 and CDR2 sequences are SNHLY and FYNNEI.

This clonotype was seen only a few times. The V gene is TRBV29-1, the J gene TRBJ2-3; 12 nucleotides match TRBD1. The ends lost 7 bases at V and 1 base at J; junction bases unmatched: 3. Germline CDR1 reads SQVTM; CDR2 reads ANQGSEA. This CDR3 comprises 14 residues. In nucleotides, the CDR3 is TGCAGCGGGTGGGACAGGGGGCGCACAGATACGCAGTATTTT. Translated, it gives CSGWDRGRTDTQYF.

This clonotype has only a few counts. The chain combines TRBV29-1 with TRBJ2-7; 8 positions agree with TRBD1. From germline, CDR1 is SQVTM and CDR2 ANQGSEA. This CDR3 spans 15 amino acids. J gave up 0 bases and V 2 bases, and 6 bases lay outside the gene matches. CDR3 sequence (DNA): TGCAGCGTTGAACGCCCGACAGGGGTCTCCTACGAGCAGTACTTC. This sequence encodes CSVERPTGVSYEQYF.

This chain joins TRBV2 and TRBJ2-1; 15 bases are a match to TRBD2. From germline, CDR1 is SNHLY and CDR2 FYNNEI. The V segment lost 5 bases and the J segment 7 bases; nucleotides outside the gene matches: 6. This CDR3 contains 16 residues. DNA for the CDR3: TGTGCCAGCAGTCTTTGGACTAGCGGGAGGGTTAATGAGCAGTTCTTC. Translation: CASSLWTSGRVNEQFF.

This clonotype was seen only a few times. The V call is TRBV10-2, the J call TRBJ2-4, with D unresolved. Germline-derived CDR1 and CDR2 are WSHSY and SAAADI. The CDR3 runs 15 residues. Between the trimmed V and J ends, which lost 3 bases and 0 bases, there was a span of 9 bases. CDR3 DNA sequence: TGCGCCAGCAGTGACCCCAGGCTAGCCAAAAACATTCAGTACTTC. It yields the protein CASSDPRLAKNIQYF.

This clonotype has just a few counts. The V and J genes are TRBV29-1 and TRBJ1-3; 9 bases fit TRBD1. This CDR3 contains 14 residues. V lost 7 bases, J lost 0 bases, and 4 bases stayed unmatched. The germline V gene encodes CDR1 SQVTM and CDR2 ANQGSEA. The CDR3 here is CSGTGESSGNTIYF. In DNA form, the CDR3 reads TGCAGCGGGACAGGGGAAAGCTCTGGAAACACCATATATTTT.

This clonotype was counted many times. The J gene is TRBJ1-2, the V gene TRBV27; 11 bases align to TRBD1. The germline CDR1 and CDR2 sequences are MNHEY and SMNVEV (reference sequence). There are 15 residues in the CDR3. Trimming cost V 2 bases and J 6 bases; bases outside gene matches: 5. Here the CDR3 DNA reads TGTGCCAGCAGTTTACGGACAGGGGGCGCTGATGGCTACACCTTC. It yields the protein CASSLRTGGADGYTF.